Each of the 28 T cell receptor beta chains below was sequenced from the same sample in a study of cytomegalovirus exposure and HLA in healthy donors. The PCR used 60 Vbeta and 13 Jbeta primers. The protocol was immunoSEQ multiplex PCR, while the TCRdb copy is restricted to in-frame clones and leaves out a portion. The table records about 140,000 clones, 76% of them present only once. The sequencing sample was made of PBMCs. These receptors all come from a man aged 18 to 30 in good health and CMV-seronegative.

This clone was seen a single time. The V gene is TRBV19, the J gene TRBJ2-7, with 8 bases lining up with TRBD1. The germline gives CDR1 LNHDA, CDR2 SQIVND (reference sequence). The V gene end was trimmed by 9 bases and the J gene end by 3 bases; junction bases not matched to a gene: 1. CDR3 size: 11 residues. The CDR3 sequence: CASGQGYEQYF. CDR3 sequence (DNA): TGTGCCAGCGGACAGGGCTACGAGCAGTACTTC.

V is TRBV10-1 and J is TRBJ2-5; D might be TRBD1 (6 bases). Per the germline V gene, CDR1 is WNHNN and CDR2 is SYGVQD (reference sequence). Trimming shortened V by 5 bases and J by 1 base, and 8 bases separated the two germline ends. This CDR3 region has 13 residues. The CDR3 reads CASSRDTQETQYF. The CDR3, as DNA: TGCGCCAGCAGTCGGGACACCCAAGAGACCCAGTACTTC.

The rearrangement links TRBV18 to TRBJ2-7; D possibly corresponds to TRBD1 (6 bases). Germline V lookup: CDR1 KGHSH, CDR2 LQKENI. The CDR3 has 15 residues. V dropped 1 base and J dropped 4 bases, with 14 bases sitting between them. CDR3 DNA sequence: TGTGCCAGCTCACCACAAGGACAGTCAACTTACGAGCAGTACTTC. Translation: CASSPQGQSTYEQYF. Together with reference TRBV18 and TRBJ2-7, the CDR3 gives the full variable domain: NAGVMQNPRHLVRRRGQEARLRCSPMKGHSHVYWYRQLPEEGLKFMVYLQKENIIDESGMPKERFSAEFPKEGPSILRIQQVVRGDSAAYFCASSPQGQSTYEQYFGPGTRLTVT.

The chain combines TRBV18 with TRBJ2-1; 10 bases are a match to TRBD2. Germline assignment: CDR1 KGHSH and CDR2 LQKENI. V was pared by 4 bases and J by 4 bases, with 1 base of the junction left unmatched. The CDR3 consists of 14 residues. CDR3 nucleotides: TGTGCCAGCTCACGGACTAGCGGATACAATGAGCAGTTCTTC. Its protein product is CASSRTSGYNEQFF.

The chain couples TRBV7-2 to TRBJ1-2, with D possibly being TRBD1 (5 bases). This CDR3 comprises 14 residues. V was trimmed by 7 bases and J by 5 bases, leaving 17 bases between them. Looked up from germline, CDR1 is SGHTA and CDR2 is FQGNSA. The CDR3 DNA is TGTGCCAGCACCCAATTAGGGGCGCTATATGGCTACACCTTC. It codes for CASTQLGALYGYTF.

The J gene is TRBJ2-1, the V gene TRBV6-1, with 9 nucleotides matching TRBD2. This CDR3 is 16 amino acids long. Germline V gene sequence: CDR1 MNHNS, CDR2 SASEGT. The V and J ends lost 0 bases and 4 bases, in that order; junction bases with no gene match: 4. The CDR3 DNA reads TGTGCCAGCAGTGAAGCTTTAGCGGGAGCTTACAATGAGCAGTTCTTC. It yields the protein CASSEALAGAYNEQFF.

This clone turned up a few times. This sequence joins TRBV13 and TRBJ2-7, with 7 nucleotides matching TRBD2. Per germline, CDR1 PRHDT and CDR2 FYEKMQ (reference sequence). With 4 bases clipped from V and 2 bases from J, the junction kept 11 bases outside the gene matches. This CDR3 has 16 residues. In nucleotides, the CDR3 is TGTGCCAGCAGCTCAAGCCTACTAGCGCGTACCTACGAGCAGTACTTC. Protein product: CASSSSLLARTYEQYF.

The rearrangement uses TRBV9 and TRBJ2-3; no reliable D call. The CDR3 is 15 residues long. Trimming took 3 bases from V and 3 from J, leaving 14 bases between them. In germline, CDR1 is SGDLS, CDR2 YYNGEE. The CDR3 region is CASSAQTVATDTQYF. The CDR3 DNA reads as TGTGCCAGCAGCGCACAAACGGTAGCAACAGATACGCAGTATTTT.

The rearrangement joins TRBV18 to TRBJ2-7, with 7 nucleotides matching TRBD1. CDR1 KGHSH and CDR2 LQKENI come from the germline V gene. After removal of 1 base from V and 1 base from J, the junction contained 1 base not matched to a gene. There are 14 residues in the CDR3. Written as DNA, the CDR3 is TGTGCCAGCTCACCACGGGACAGATCCTACGAGCAGTACTTC. The encoded protein is CASSPRDRSYEQYF.

This chain uses TRBV27 with TRBJ1-1; D is uncertain. In germline, CDR1 is MNHEY, CDR2 SMNVEV (reference sequence). The CDR3 is 15 residues long. V dropped 2 bases and J dropped 0 bases, with 10 bases sitting between them. The CDR3 loop is CASSLIGTLNTEAFF. CDR3 sequence (DNA): TGTGCCAGCAGTTTAATTGGCACCTTGAACACTGAAGCTTTCTTT.

This clone was recorded once. V and J are TRBV2 and TRBJ2-5; maybe TRBD1 (6 bases). V was shortened by 6 bases and J by 0 bases, with 11 bases between the two germline ends. The V gene's germline CDR1 is SNHLY and CDR2 FYNNEI. The CDR3 runs 14 residues. CDR3 nucleotide sequence: TGTGCCAGCAGAACCACAGGGTACCAAGAGACCCAGTACTTC. Protein: CASRTTGYQETQYF.

This rearrangement joins TRBV30 to TRBJ1-5; the D gene is possibly TRBD1 (5 bases). V gave up 3 bases and J gave up 6 bases, with 15 bases separating them. CDR1 GTSNPN and CDR2 SVGIG come from the germline V gene (reference sequence). This CDR3 has 14 residues. CDR3 sequence: CAWSGGRGVQPQHF. The CDR3 DNA sequence: TGTGCCTGGAGCGGAGGGCGGGGGGTTCAGCCCCAGCATTTT.

This clone ranks as medium-sized. The chain uses TRBV19 and TRBJ2-7; TRBD2 aligns across 9 bases. The CDR3 length is 14 residues. V was clipped by 6 bases and J by 4 bases; unmatched bases: 7. Germline V gene lookup returns CDR1 LNHDA and CDR2 SQIVND (reference sequence). This chain's CDR3 is CASSSLAGPYEQYF. The CDR3 coding sequence is TGTGCCAGTAGCTCCCTAGCGGGACCGTACGAGCAGTACTTC.

The genes are TRBV5-4 and TRBJ2-3; 8 bases map to TRBD2. Germline loops: CDR1 SGHNT, CDR2 YYREEE (reference sequence). CDR3 length: 15 amino acids. J gave up 0 bases and V 4 bases, and 4 bases lay outside the gene matches. CDR3 region: CASSQAGASTDTQYF. Written as DNA, the CDR3 is TGTGCCAGCAGCCAAGCGGGGGCAAGCACAGATACGCAGTATTTT.

Here the CDR3 reads CASSFPGVQETQYF. The DNA for the CDR3 is TGTGCCAGCAGCTTCCCGGGGGTCCAAGAGACCCAGTACTTC. The genes are TRBV5-6 and TRBJ2-5, with D maybe TRBD2 (6 bases). V dropped 2 bases and J dropped 1 base, with 9 bases sitting between them. The CDR3 spans 14 residues. Germline CDR1 and CDR2: SGHDT and YYEEEE.

There are a few counts of this clone. CDR3 in DNA: TGTGCCAGCAGTTTCCTAAACTTTAGCAGCTCCTACGAGCAGTACTTC. This codes for CASSFLNFSSSYEQYF. The chain links TRBV28 to TRBJ2-7, with no clear D. Germline values: CDR1 MDHEN, CDR2 SYDVKM. V was pared by 3 bases and J by 0 bases, with 15 bases between. The CDR3 is 16 amino acids.

The V gene is TRBV7-3, the J gene TRBJ2-1; D gene ambiguous. V gave up 5 bases and J gave up 5 bases, with 10 bases separating them. CDR1 and CDR2 (germline): SGHTA, FQGTGA. This CDR3 contains 13 residues. Written as DNA, the CDR3 is TGTGCCAGCAGCCTTTCTATAGACAATGAGCAGTTCTTC. Translation: CASSLSIDNEQFF.

This chain connects TRBV5-1 to TRBJ1-5; D perhaps matches TRBD1 (5 bases). The CDR3 length is 16 residues. The germline V gene encodes CDR1 SGHRS and CDR2 YFSETQ. Trimming took off 0 bases at V and 0 bases at J, with 10 bases between the two ends. CDR3 sequence: CASSLGAGYSNQPQHF. CDR3 in DNA: TGCGCCAGCAGCTTGGGGGCAGGGTATAGCAATCAGCCCCAGCATTTT.

The chain couples TRBV6-1 to TRBJ1-1; D is unresolved. Germline CDR1 MNHNS, CDR2 SASEGT. With 4 bases removed from V and 5 bases from J, the gap between germline ends came to 17 bases. The CDR3 contains 15 residues. The CDR3 here is CASSGRWEGRTEAFF. The CDR3 DNA reads TGTGCCAGCAGTGGGAGATGGGAGGGAAGAACTGAAGCTTTCTTT.

The chain links TRBV19 to TRBJ2-3; a possible D gene is TRBD1 (5 bases). The CDR3 loop spans 15 amino acids. Trimming pared 5 bases from V and 0 bases from J, leaving 12 bases between. CDR1 is LNHDA, CDR2 SQIVND, per germline (reference sequence). DNA for the CDR3: TGTGCCAGTAGTTCGCGGACACGTAGCACAGATACGCAGTATTTT. It encodes CASSSRTRSTDTQYF.

This chain links TRBV6-5 with TRBJ1-4, with a possible D match to TRBD1 (5 bases). V was clipped by 4 bases and J by 7 bases, with 10 bases between them. CDR1 and CDR2 from the germline V gene are MNHEY and SVGAGI. This CDR3 has 13 residues. DNA for the CDR3: TGTGCCAGCAGTTCGGGGGATTTTGAAAAACTGTTTTTT. This gives the protein CASSSGDFEKLFF.

The chain joins TRBV7-8 to TRBJ1-4, with 8 positions matching TRBD1. The germline V gene encodes CDR1 SGHVS and CDR2 FQNEAQ. The CDR3 totals 17 residues. V lost 5 bases, J lost 6 bases, and 14 bases stayed unmatched. The CDR3 DNA reads as TGTGCCAGCAGCCGAAACTCAAAACCGGGACAGGATGAAAAACTGTTTTTT. This encodes CASSRNSKPGQDEKLFF.

The CDR3 region has the DNA TGTGCCAGCAGTCTTAGCGGGGGGGCCTTCAATGAGCAGTTCTTC. It specifies CASSLSGGAFNEQFF. The chain couples TRBV7-8 to TRBJ2-1, with 11 bases that match TRBD2. The ends lost 6 bases at V and 6 bases at J; junction bases unmatched: 7. Germline assignment: CDR1 SGHVS and CDR2 FQNEAQ. This CDR3 region has 15 residues.

This rearrangement joins TRBV28 to TRBJ2-7, with D unclear. Trimming left V 5 bases short and J 5 bases short, with 13 bases between. Germline CDR1 and CDR2: MDHEN and SYDVKM. The CDR3 is 13 residues long. The CDR3 region is CASSRNELDEQYF. The DNA for the CDR3 is TGTGCCAGCAGTCGCAACGAGCTGGACGAGCAGTACTTC.

J is TRBJ2-5 and V is TRBV29-1; TRBD1 matches 11 bases. The CDR3 loop spans 15 amino acids. Germline CDR1 and CDR2: SQVTM and ANQGSEA. The trim removed 8 bases at V and 5 bases at J, leaving 13 bases unmatched. The CDR3 DNA sequence: TGCAGCACTTTCACCGGGACAGGGGGTGCCGAGACCCAGTACTTC. As protein: CSTFTGTGGAETQYF.

This rearrangement joins TRBV11-3 to TRBJ1-4; D is unclear. V was clipped by 5 bases and J by 3 bases, with 10 bases between them. This CDR3 has 14 residues. The germline V gene encodes CDR1 SGHNT and CDR2 YENEEA. The CDR3 protein is CASSLGVANEKLFF. CDR3 sequence (DNA): TGTGCCAGCAGCCTCGGTGTAGCTAATGAAAAACTGTTTTTT. Combining the CDR3 with reference TRBV11-3 and TRBJ1-4 gives the whole variable domain EAGVVQSPRYKIIEKKQPVAFWCNPISGHNTLYWYLQNLGQGPELLIRYENEEAVDDSQLPKDRFSAERLKGVDSTLKIQPAELGDSAVYLCASSLGVANEKLFFGSGTQLSVL.

This rearrangement joins TRBV6-4 to TRBJ1-6; TRBD1 agrees at 9 bases. In germline, CDR1 is MRHNA, CDR2 SNTAGT. Trimming at V came to 6 bases and at J to 6 bases, leaving 9 bases not matched to a gene. The CDR3 spans 16 residues. In DNA, the CDR3 is TGTGCCAGCAGCCCGACAGGGGGTAGGCCTAATTCACCCCTCCACTTT. It is translated as CASSPTGGRPNSPLHF.

This clone appeared once. The V gene is TRBV6-1, the J gene TRBJ1-2; TRBD1 agrees at 9 bases. Germline CDR1 and CDR2: MNHNS and SASEGT. The CDR3 sequence is 14 residues long. Unmatched junction bases numbered 8, after V lost 8 bases and J lost 4 bases. The CDR3 nucleotides are TGTGCCAGCGGCCCTCGGACAGGGGTCTATGGCTACACCTTC. Its protein product is CASGPRTGVYGYTF.